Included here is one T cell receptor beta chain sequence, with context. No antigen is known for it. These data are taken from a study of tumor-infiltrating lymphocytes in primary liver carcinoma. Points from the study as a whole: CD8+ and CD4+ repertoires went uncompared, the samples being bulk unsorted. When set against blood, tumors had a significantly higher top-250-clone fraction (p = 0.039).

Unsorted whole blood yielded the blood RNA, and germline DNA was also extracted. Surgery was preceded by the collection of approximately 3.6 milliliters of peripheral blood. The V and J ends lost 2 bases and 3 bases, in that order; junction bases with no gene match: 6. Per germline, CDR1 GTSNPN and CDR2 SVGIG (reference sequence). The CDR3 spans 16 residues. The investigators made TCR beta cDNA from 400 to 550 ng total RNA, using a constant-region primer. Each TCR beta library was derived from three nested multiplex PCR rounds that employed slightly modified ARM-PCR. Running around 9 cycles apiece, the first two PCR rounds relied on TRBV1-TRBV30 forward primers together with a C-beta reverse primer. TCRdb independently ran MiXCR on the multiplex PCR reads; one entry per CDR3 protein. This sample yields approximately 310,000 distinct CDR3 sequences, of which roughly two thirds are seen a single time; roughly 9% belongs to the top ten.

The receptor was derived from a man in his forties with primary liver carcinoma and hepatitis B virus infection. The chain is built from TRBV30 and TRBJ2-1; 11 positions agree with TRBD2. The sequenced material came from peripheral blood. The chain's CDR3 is CAWSIGTSGFYNEQFF. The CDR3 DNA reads TGTGCCTGGAGTATCGGGACTAGCGGTTTCTACAATGAGCAGTTCTTC.